Following are 28 T cell receptor beta chains from one sample sequenced in a study of cytomegalovirus exposure and HLA in healthy donors. The PCR ran on 60 Vbeta and 13 Jbeta primers. The table came from immunoSEQ multiplex PCR; TCRdb's copy has only in-frame clones and leaves some out. The table has 70,000 to 85,000 clones, roughly 70% seen once. The specimen was PBMCs. These receptors were collected from a man in his forties in good health and CMV-seropositive.

The chain couples TRBV30 to TRBJ1-6; D gene ambiguous. Germline loops: CDR1 GTSNPN, CDR2 SVGIG (reference sequence). Trimming stripped 2 bases from V and 10 bases from J, with 9 bases between. The CDR3 totals 12 residues. The CDR3 bases are TGTGCCTGGAGTTCAAGGAGCTCACCCCTCCACTTT. Translating gives CAWSSRSSPLHF.

This clone has just one count. The genes are TRBV4-1 and TRBJ2-7; 7 nucleotides match TRBD2. The CDR3 is 15 residues long. Germline V gene lookup returns CDR1 MGHRA and CDR2 YSYEKL. The J segment lost 6 bases and the V segment lost 0 bases, leaving 8 bases of the junction unmatched. The CDR3: CASSQEGAGVGEQYF. In DNA form, the CDR3 reads TGCGCCAGCAGCCAAGAAGGGGCGGGAGTAGGCGAGCAGTACTTC.

The chain combines TRBV30 with TRBJ1-1; no clear D. Germline CDR1 GTSNPN, CDR2 SVGIG (reference sequence). CDR3 size: 13 residues. V was shortened by 0 bases and J by 1 base, with 6 bases between the two germline ends. The CDR3, as DNA: TGTGCCTGGAGTGTCTTCGGGAACACTGAAGCTTTCTTT. It translates to CAWSVFGNTEAFF.

This clone was observed once. J is TRBJ2-7 and V is TRBV6-7; TRBD2 might be the D (7 bases). TRBV6-7 qualifies as an ORF whose function is uncertain. V lost 2 bases and J 3 bases, leaving 17 bases between the germline ends. There are 16 residues in the CDR3. The CDR3 loop reads CASSYRRGAPGYEQYF. DNA for the CDR3: TGTGCCAGCAGTTACCGTCGGGGGGCGCCGGGCTACGAGCAGTACTTC.

V is TRBV2 and J is TRBJ2-7; 11 bases align to TRBD1. Germline CDR1 reads SNHLY; CDR2 reads FYNNEI. After removal of 6 bases from V and 6 bases from J, the junction contained 4 bases not matched to a gene. The CDR3 contains 13 residues. DNA for the CDR3: TGTGCCAGCAGGTGGACAGGGGGCGGCGAGCAGTACTTC. The encoded protein is CASRWTGGGEQYF.

In its sample, this clone was seen a few times. The chain recombines TRBV7-9 with TRBJ1-2; D may be TRBD1 (5 bases). The CDR3 contains 13 residues. Trimming took off 1 base at V and 4 bases at J, with 7 bases between the two ends. From germline, CDR1 is SEHNR and CDR2 FQNEAQ (reference sequence). The CDR3 sequence: CASSLDGGYGYTF. The CDR3 coding sequence is TGTGCCAGCAGCTTAGACGGGGGCTATGGCTACACCTTC.

J is TRBJ2-3 and V is TRBV23-1; the match to TRBD2 covers 8 bases. TRBV23-1 is given ORF status, its function remaining uncertain. CDR3 length: 20 residues. V shed 0 bases, J shed 0 bases, and the junction held 14 bases outside the gene matches. The CDR3 here is CASSQSIVELAVTSTDTQYF. CDR3 coding DNA: TGCGCCAGCAGTCAATCGATTGTGGAACTAGCGGTTACTAGCACAGATACGCAGTATTTT.

The chain is built from TRBV9 and TRBJ2-7, with a possible D match to TRBD2 (5 bases). Trimming pared 0 bases from V and 6 bases from J, leaving 16 bases between. Per germline, CDR1 SGDLS and CDR2 YYNGEE. The CDR3 runs 15 residues. The CDR3 bases are TGTGCCAGCAGCGTAGATCCGCGGTCTGCGGGCGAGCAGTACTTC. It codes for CASSVDPRSAGEQYF. Full variable domain (outside the CDR3, taken from reference TRBV9 and TRBJ2-7): DSGVTQTPKHLITATGQRVTLRCSPRSGDLSVYWYQQSLDQGLQFLIQYYNGEERAKGNILERFSAQQFPDLHSELNLSSLELGDSALYFCASSVDPRSAGEQYFGPGTRLTVT.

This clone was seen a handful of times. The rearrangement links TRBV7-9 to TRBJ1-6; 7 positions match TRBD1. Germline assignment: CDR1 SEHNR and CDR2 FQNEAQ (reference sequence). The CDR3 extends over 14 amino acids. The V gene end was trimmed by 5 bases and the J gene end by 9 bases; junction bases not matched to a gene: 7. In nucleotides, the CDR3 is TGTGCCAGCAGCCCCCCCGCAGGGGGTTCACCCCTCCACTTT. Translation: CASSPPAGGSPLHF.

The rearrangement joins TRBV9 to TRBJ2-4; TRBD2 is a possible D gene (6 bases). CDR1 and CDR2 (germline): SGDLS, YYNGEE. The CDR3 is made up of 14 amino acids. The V end lost 7 bases, the J end lost 0 bases, and 11 bases lay between the germline ends. The chain's CDR3 is CASSSDLAKNIQYF. The CDR3 coding sequence is TGTGCCAGCTCTAGCGATCTAGCCAAAAACATTCAGTACTTC.

The V call is TRBV19, the J call TRBJ1-1, with a tentative D call TRBD1 (6 bases). Trimming took off 5 bases at V and 9 bases at J, with 13 bases between the two ends. Germline V gene data show CDR1 as LNHDA and CDR2 as SQIVND (reference sequence). The CDR3 loop spans 12 amino acids. The CDR3: CASSELDRQAFF. The CDR3 bases are TGTGCCAGTAGTGAACTCGACAGGCAAGCTTTCTTT.

This clone has just a few counts. The genes are TRBV2 and TRBJ2-7, with a possible D match to TRBD2 (5 bases). CDR3 length equals 15 residues. Trimming cost V 4 bases and J 2 bases, with 15 bases left between them. The germline CDR1 and CDR2 sequences are SNHLY and FYNNEI. CDR3 residues: CASSGARRAAYEQYF. The CDR3 DNA is TGTGCCAGCAGTGGGGCAAGGCGGGCGGCCTACGAGCAGTACTTC.

Here the CDR3 reads CASRGQVYNEQFF. The CDR3 DNA reads TGTGCCAGTAGAGGACAGGTATACAATGAGCAGTTCTTC. The chain combines TRBV11-2 with TRBJ2-1, with 7 bases aligning to TRBD1. Germline-derived CDR1 and CDR2 are SGHAT and FQNNGV. The CDR3 is 13 amino acids. The J segment lost 4 bases and the V segment lost 9 bases, leaving 6 bases of the junction unmatched.

The rearrangement links TRBV6-6 to TRBJ2-7; 12 nucleotides agree with TRBD2. V shed 5 bases and J 2 bases; nucleotides not matched to a gene: 4. This CDR3 is 15 amino acids long. Germline V CDR1 and CDR2: MNHNY, SVGAGI (reference sequence). The CDR3 region is CASSASSGGAYEQYF. CDR3 nucleotides: TGTGCCAGCAGTGCTTCTAGCGGGGGGGCCTACGAGCAGTACTTC.

The chain joins TRBV20-1 to TRBJ2-1, with D possibly TRBD2 on 7 matching bases. V lost 6 bases to trimming and J lost 10 bases, with 13 bases between them. Germline V gene sequence: CDR1 DFQATT, CDR2 SNEGSKA (reference sequence). The CDR3 covers 11 residues. CDR3 in DNA: TGCAGTGCGGGGGGGCCGAGAGAGCAGTTCTTC. It is translated as CSAGGPREQFF.

The chain uses TRBV5-1 and TRBJ2-1; 7 nucleotides agree with TRBD2. J lost 8 bases, V lost 0 bases, and 5 bases had no gene match. In germline, CDR1 is SGHRS, CDR2 YFSETQ. CDR3 size: 14 residues. The CDR3 DNA sequence: TGCGCCAGCAGCTTGGCCACTAGCGAGTATGAGCAGTTCTTC. Protein sequence: CASSLATSEYEQFF.

The genes are TRBV7-9 and TRBJ2-6, with D tentatively TRBD2 (6 bases). The CDR3 is 16 amino acids. Trimming took 4 bases from V and 1 from J, leaving 11 bases between them. CDR1 is SEHNR, CDR2 FQNEAQ, per germline (reference sequence). CDR3 protein: CASSWGGRSGANVLTF. The CDR3 region has the DNA TGTGCCAGCAGCTGGGGAGGCAGGTCTGGGGCCAACGTCCTGACTTTC.

The table lists this clone with a few counts. This chain uses TRBV9 with TRBJ2-7; 11 bases are shared with TRBD1. The germline gives CDR1 SGDLS, CDR2 YYNGEE. V shed 3 bases and J 4 bases; nucleotides not matched to a gene: 3. CDR3 length equals 14 residues. The chain's CDR3 is CASSEGDRGYEQYF. CDR3 nucleotide sequence: TGTGCCAGCAGCGAGGGGGACAGGGGGTACGAGCAGTACTTC.

The genes are TRBV4-3 and TRBJ2-2; TRBD1 is a possible D gene (5 bases). The CDR3 sequence is 17 residues long. Looked up from germline, CDR1 is LGHNA and CDR2 is YSLEER. The V end lost 1 base, the J end lost 5 bases, and 17 bases lay between the germline ends. The CDR3, as DNA: TGCGCCAGCAGCCAAGCTGGGGCGGCAGGGTCGACCGGGGAGCTGTTTTTT. This translates into CASSQAGAAGSTGELFF.

V usage is TRBV5-5 and J usage is TRBJ2-3; D perhaps matches TRBD2 (6 bases). Looked up from germline, CDR1 is SGHKS and CDR2 is YYEKEE (reference sequence). This CDR3 is built from 16 residues. V dropped 0 bases and J dropped 2 bases, with 13 bases sitting between them. CDR3 DNA: TGTGCCAGCAGCTTGGTGACTAGGGGATTCACAGATACGCAGTATTTT. The encoded protein is CASSLVTRGFTDTQYF.

The chain joins TRBV5-8 to TRBJ1-4; D possibly corresponds to TRBD1 (6 bases). The CDR3 loop spans 17 amino acids. CDR1 and CDR2 from the germline V gene are SGHTS and YDEGEE. Trimming left V 4 bases short and J 0 bases short, with 16 bases between. CDR3 nucleotides: TGTGCCAGCAGCCGTGAGGGGGGGACCGCAACTAATGAAAAACTGTTTTTT. Translating gives CASSREGGTATNEKLFF.

CDR3 protein: CASSLGLGNTEAFF. As DNA, the CDR3 is TGCGCCAGCAGCCTCGGACTTGGGAACACTGAAGCTTTCTTT. This sequence joins TRBV4-3 and TRBJ1-1; D is uncertain. The CDR3 totals 14 residues. Germline CDR1 is LGHNA and CDR2 is YSLEER. Deletions cut 4 bases from V and 1 base from J, with 10 bases between.

Only one count was recorded for this clone. The rearrangement uses TRBV6-5 and TRBJ1-1; D is undetermined. The CDR3 runs 11 residues. Germline CDR1 and CDR2: MNHEY and SVGAGI. The V end was cut by 7 bases, the J end by 1 base, with 4 bases between. This chain's CDR3 is CASTRNTEAFF. The CDR3 nucleotides are TGTGCCAGCACGAGGAACACTGAAGCTTTCTTT.

This clone was seen more than once but under ten times. The rearrangement links TRBV4-2 to TRBJ2-1; TRBD2 might be the D (6 bases). CDR3 length: 13 residues. The germline V gene has CDR1 LGHNA and CDR2 YNFKEQ. V lost 8 bases to trimming and J lost 6 bases, with 14 bases between them. CDR3 nucleotides: TGTGCCAGCTGGGACTCCACGATCAATGAGCAGTTCTTC. This codes for CASWDSTINEQFF.

This clone was counted between two and nine times. This sequence joins TRBV4-3 and TRBJ1-2, with D possibly matching TRBD1 (6 bases). This CDR3 has 15 residues. V lost 0 bases and J lost 10, with 18 bases in between. Looked up from germline, CDR1 is LGHNA and CDR2 is YSLEER. The CDR3 DNA follows: TGCGCCAGCAGCCAAGATCGCGACAGGCGGCAGGTCTACACCTTC. Translating gives CASSQDRDRRQVYTF.

CDR3 sequence: CASSGRDRFTDTQYF. The CDR3 nucleotides read TGTGCCAGCAGCGGCCGGGACAGGTTCACAGATACGCAGTATTTT. The chain uses TRBV7-2 and TRBJ2-3, with TRBD1 identical over 8 bases. The CDR3 loop spans 15 amino acids. The V gene end was trimmed by 5 bases and the J gene end by 2 bases; junction bases not matched to a gene: 6. The V gene's germline CDR1 is SGHTA and CDR2 FQGNSA.

V gene TRBV2 combines with J gene TRBJ1-5; 8 nucleotides match TRBD1. The CDR3 is 14 residues long. The J segment lost 6 bases and the V segment lost 4 bases, leaving 5 bases of the junction unmatched. Germline loops: CDR1 SNHLY, CDR2 FYNNEI. CDR3 nucleotide sequence: TGTGCCAGCAGTGGGGGACAGGCTAGTCAGCCCCAGCATTTT. Residues: CASSGGQASQPQHF.

The rearrangement joins TRBV6-5 to TRBJ1-1, with D perhaps TRBD1 (6 bases). Trimming removed 6 bases at V and 3 bases at J, with 17 bases between. The CDR3 sequence is 15 residues long. Germline V CDR1 and CDR2: MNHEY, SVGAGI. The CDR3 sequence: CASSTGTGWDTEAFF. The CDR3 DNA is TGTGCCAGCAGCACAGGCACAGGGTGGGACACTGAAGCTTTCTTT.